This T cell receptor beta chain stems from a study of blood T cell repertoires in COVID-19. Whole-study context: T cells, B-cell-depleted T cells, or PBMCs provided the cDNA or gDNA that served as material.

The protocol was immunoSEQ multiplex PCR, while the TCRdb copy is restricted to in-frame clones and leaves out a portion. The profile shows 300,000 to 400,000 clones, roughly 90% of them singletons. The CDR3 is 14 amino acids. Germline V gives CDR1 LGHDT, CDR2 YNNKEL (reference sequence). The germline V and J ends were trimmed by 4 bases and 1 base, with 10 bases remaining between them. The chain recombines TRBV3-1 (or the pseudogene TRBV3-2) with TRBJ1-1; D may be TRBD1 (5 bases). Sample: peripheral blood. This clonotype was obtained from a woman in her 70s with COVID-19, enrolled during active disease. CDR3 protein: CASSLRQGNTEAFF. The CDR3 DNA reads as TGTGCCAGCAGCCTCCGCCAGGGGAACACTGAAGCTTTCTTT.